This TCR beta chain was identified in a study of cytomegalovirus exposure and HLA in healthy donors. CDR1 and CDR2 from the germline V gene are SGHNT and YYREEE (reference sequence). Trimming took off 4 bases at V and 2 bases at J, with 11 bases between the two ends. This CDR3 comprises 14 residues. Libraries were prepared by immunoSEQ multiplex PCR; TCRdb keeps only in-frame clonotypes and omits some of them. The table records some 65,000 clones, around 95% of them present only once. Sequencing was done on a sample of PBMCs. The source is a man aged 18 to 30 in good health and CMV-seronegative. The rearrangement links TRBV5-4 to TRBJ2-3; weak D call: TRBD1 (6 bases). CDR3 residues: CASSADRYTDTQYF. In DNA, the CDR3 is TGTGCCAGCAGCGCCGACAGGTACACAGATACGCAGTATTTT.